This T cell receptor beta chain emerged from a study of T cell responses to AZD1222 COVID-19 vaccine. Study-level background: Second-dose intervals near 4 or 12 weeks were combined.

The V gene lost 4 bases and the J gene lost 3 bases, with 9 bases spanning the gap. Looked up from germline, CDR1 is SGHTA and CDR2 is FQGTGA. The CDR3 is 14 amino acids. General study findings and limits: A reported finding is that nearly half of spike-specific TCRs target unmutated variant regions. Repertoires were obtained only post-peak T cell response. Most donors were white British, females outnumbered males, and clonal diversity was possibly underestimated.

Only in-frame clones appear in the TCRdb table, and some are missing; sequencing was by immunoSEQ multiplex PCR. There are about 96,000 clones in the sample; 75% to 90% occur only once, and about a quarter lies in the top ten. To note about this clone: Its target is unknown.

The input for sequencing was peripheral blood, taken on day 0 of AZD1222 vaccination. The sequence was collected from an adult in good health. The V and J genes are TRBV7-3 and TRBJ2-2; no definite D call. CDR3 amino acids: CASSYHAYTGELFF. Written as DNA, the CDR3 is TGTGCCAGCAGCTATCACGCGTACACCGGGGAGCTGTTTTTT.